This TCR beta chain is from a study of shared clonotypes between healthy human individuals. TCRdb's copy holds only in-frame clones and misses some; the assay was immunoSEQ multiplex PCR. Of about 1 million clones listed, more than 60% were seen once; the top ten hold around 1.5%. Trimming took off 2 bases at V and 5 bases at J, with 7 bases between the two ends. CDR3 size: 14 residues. Germline CDR1 is LNHDA and CDR2 is SQIVND (reference sequence). The clonotype originates from a young man in good health. The sequenced material came from memory CD4+ T cells sorted from blood. Subset meaning: CD45RA-negative fraction. The chain couples TRBV19 to TRBJ1-6; D call uncertain. The CDR3 loop reads CASSISGNNSPLHF. CDR3 bases: TGTGCCAGTAGTATATCGGGGAATAATTCACCCCTCCACTTT.